This T cell receptor beta chain is from a study of T cell responses to AZD1222 COVID-19 vaccine. Trimming removed 7 bases from V and 0 bases from J; junction bases left unmatched: 5. The germline V gene has CDR1 LGHDT and CDR2 YNNKEL (reference sequence). The CDR3 contains 14 residues. The table came from immunoSEQ multiplex PCR; TCRdb's copy has only in-frame clones and leaves some out. The data show roughly 160,000 clones, with 90% to 95% seen just once and 1.3% held by the top ten. This clonotype was obtained from an adult who received the AZD1222 COVID-19 vaccine. This chain joins TRBV3-1 (or the pseudogene TRBV3-2) and TRBJ2-7; 8 bases line up with TRBD1. The sequencing used peripheral blood, collected 28 days after the second AZD1222 dose. The chain's CDR3 is CASTGQGGSYEQYF. In DNA, the CDR3 is TGTGCCAGCACCGGACAGGGAGGCTCCTACGAGCAGTACTTC.